Shown below are 19 T cell receptor beta chains from a single sample sequenced in a study of OX40 agonist ivuxolimab in advanced cancers. TCRdb's table, derived via immunoSEQ multiplex PCR, lists solely in-frame clones and lacks some. The sample has some 70,000 clones, about 91% seen once. The material was CD4+ or CD8+ T cells sorted from blood, obtained in a trial of the OX40 agonist ivuxolimab. Receptor source: an adult with an advanced solid tumor such as melanoma, head and neck, liver or kidney cancer.

As for this clone: Within the sample, other DNA sequences also encode this same CDR3. The genes are TRBV2 and TRBJ2-1; tentatively, D is TRBD1 (5 bases). The CDR3 extends over 17 amino acids. Trimming removed 1 base at V and 6 bases at J, with 19 bases between. From germline, CDR1 is SNHLY and CDR2 FYNNEI. The CDR3 sequence is CASSEDIFGRAVNEQFF. As DNA, the CDR3 is TGTGCCAGCAGTGAAGATATCTTTGGCAGGGCGGTCAATGAGCAGTTCTTC.

This chain links TRBV11-2 with TRBJ2-7; maybe TRBD2 (7 bases). CDR1 and CDR2 (germline): SGHAT, FQNNGV. This CDR3 is built from 15 residues. V was trimmed by 5 bases and J by 0 bases, leaving 14 bases between them. The CDR3 spells CASSIGGPGSYEQYF. In DNA, the CDR3 is TGTGCCAGCAGCATCGGGGGGCCGGGCTCCTACGAGCAGTACTTC.

This clone occurred once. The rearrangement uses TRBV29-1 and TRBJ1-1, with TRBD1 matching over 9 bases. This CDR3 region has 12 residues. Germline values: CDR1 SQVTM, CDR2 ANQGSEA. The V and J ends lost 4 bases and 7 bases, in that order; junction bases with no gene match: 4. CDR3 residues: CSVGRTGDEAFF. CDR3 DNA: TGCAGCGTTGGAAGGACAGGGGATGAAGCTTTCTTT.

The genes are TRBV7-9 and TRBJ2-5, with TRBD2 as a possible D gene (6 bases). The CDR3 has 13 residues. The V end was cut by 5 bases, the J end by 7 bases, with 14 bases between. Germline V gene sequence: CDR1 SEHNR, CDR2 FQNEAQ (reference sequence). The CDR3 loop reads CASSPWGDVTQYF. Here the CDR3 DNA reads TGTGCCAGCAGCCCCTGGGGGGATGTGACCCAGTACTTC.

The chain combines TRBV19 with TRBJ1-1; D gene ambiguous. From germline, CDR1 is LNHDA and CDR2 SQIVND (reference sequence). This CDR3 is built from 14 residues. The germline V and J ends were trimmed by 4 bases and 3 bases, with 12 bases remaining between them. The CDR3 DNA follows: TGTGCCAGTAGTAATGCCGGAGAAGACACTGAAGCTTTCTTT. It translates to CASSNAGEDTEAFF.

The J gene is TRBJ2-7, the V gene TRBV14; tentative D call: TRBD1 (6 bases). The CDR3 has 13 amino acids. V shed 5 bases and J shed 2 bases, with 10 bases lying between them. Per the germline V gene, CDR1 is SGHDN and CDR2 is FVKESK. Written as DNA, the CDR3 is TGTGCCAGCAGCTGGGACATAACCTACGAGCAGTACTTC. Translating it yields CASSWDITYEQYF.

This chain links TRBV18 with TRBJ1-1; 7 positions agree with TRBD1. This CDR3 spans 12 amino acids. Trimming at V came to 3 bases and at J to 7 bases, leaving 2 bases not matched to a gene. The germline V gene encodes CDR1 KGHSH and CDR2 LQKENI. CDR3 protein: CASSPQGGEAFF. The CDR3 DNA sequence: TGTGCCAGCTCACCCCAGGGGGGTGAAGCTTTCTTT.

The rearrangement uses TRBV29-1 and TRBJ2-7; D might be TRBD1 (6 bases). CDR1 and CDR2 (germline): SQVTM, ANQGSEA. The CDR3 totals 13 residues. Between the trimmed V and J ends, which lost 7 bases and 4 bases, there was a span of 17 bases. CDR3: CSAIQGSSYEQYF. CDR3 bases: TGCAGCGCCATACAGGGTTCCAGTTACGAGCAGTACTTC.

The V gene is TRBV2, the J gene TRBJ2-7; possible D gene TRBD1, 5 bases. V gave up 0 bases and J gave up 2 bases, with 11 bases separating them. The CDR3 sequence is 15 residues long. From germline, CDR1 is SNHLY and CDR2 FYNNEI. The CDR3 sequence: CASSEATARPYEQYF. The CDR3 DNA sequence: TGTGCCAGCAGTGAAGCGACAGCGCGGCCCTACGAGCAGTACTTC.

The J gene is TRBJ2-1, the V gene TRBV7-6; TRBD2 matches 11 bases. The CDR3 is 17 amino acids. Trimming cost V 4 bases and J 0 bases; bases outside gene matches: 5. The germline gives CDR1 SGHVS, CDR2 FNYEAQ. The DNA for the CDR3 is TGTGCCAGCAGCTCAGGGACTAGCGGCAGCTCCTACAATGAGCAGTTCTTC. Translating gives CASSSGTSGSSYNEQFF.

V usage is TRBV10-1 and J usage is TRBJ2-7; TRBD2 is a possible D gene (5 bases). Germline CDR1 reads WNHNN; CDR2 reads SYGVQD (reference sequence). The CDR3 runs to 17 residues. V was cut by 8 bases and J by 0 bases, with 23 bases left in between. This chain's CDR3 is CASYTDGLITSSYEQYF. The CDR3 nucleotides are TGCGCCAGCTACACCGACGGACTCATAACAAGCTCCTACGAGCAGTACTTC.

The V call is TRBV19, the J call TRBJ2-5, with 8 bases matching TRBD1. V trimming: 5 bases; J trimming: 0 bases; junction bases outside the gene matches: 11. The CDR3 runs 17 residues. Germline-derived CDR1 and CDR2 are LNHDA and SQIVND (reference sequence). For the CDR3, the DNA is TGTGCCAGTAGTGCCGGACAGGGCCGATGGTACCAAGAGACCCAGTACTTC. Protein product: CASSAGQGRWYQETQYF.

This clone occurred once. The chain uses TRBV5-1 and TRBJ1-1; a weak D match, TRBD1 (6 bases). This CDR3 region has 13 residues. Germline assignment: CDR1 SGHRS and CDR2 YFSETQ. V dropped 4 bases and J dropped 5 bases, with 12 bases sitting between them. This CDR3 reads CASSATGWTEAFF. The CDR3 bases are TGCGCCAGCAGCGCGACAGGTTGGACTGAAGCTTTCTTT.

The chain recombines TRBV10-3 with TRBJ2-1, with D perhaps TRBD1 or TRBD2 (7 bases each). V shed 4 bases and J shed 4 bases, with 20 bases lying between them. The CDR3 sequence is 17 residues long. Looked up from germline, CDR1 is ENHRY and CDR2 is SYGVKD. The CDR3 reads CAISVNGEQGGYNEQFF. The CDR3 DNA reads as TGTGCCATCAGTGTTAACGGAGAGCAGGGGGGGTACAATGAGCAGTTCTTC.

The CDR3 loop is CAWSQGVETQYF. The CDR3 DNA reads as TGTGCCTGGTCGCAGGGGGTAGAGACCCAGTACTTC. This chain links TRBV30 with TRBJ2-5; 7 nucleotides align to TRBD1. The trim removed 5 bases at V and 4 bases at J, leaving 4 bases unmatched. This CDR3 is 12 amino acids long. Looked up from germline, CDR1 is GTSNPN and CDR2 is SVGIG (reference sequence).

The chain combines TRBV9 with TRBJ1-1; no firm D call. This CDR3 has 13 amino acids. Trimming removed 4 bases at V and 0 bases at J, with 7 bases between. Germline CDR1 reads SGDLS; CDR2 reads YYNGEE. The CDR3: CASSLQMNTEAFF. CDR3 coding DNA: TGTGCCAGCAGCCTTCAGATGAACACTGAAGCTTTCTTT.

This clone appeared once. The chain is built from TRBV5-1 and TRBJ2-2; D tentatively fits TRBD1 or TRBD2 (5 bases each). Germline loops: CDR1 SGHRS, CDR2 YFSETQ. Between the trimmed V and J ends, which lost 2 bases and 2 bases, there was a span of 13 bases. The length of the CDR3 is 16 residues. The CDR3 sequence is CASSLRTGRNTGELFF. CDR3 DNA sequence: TGCGCCAGCAGCTTAAGAACGGGACGAAACACCGGGGAGCTGTTTTTT.

This clone showed up just once. The chain carries TRBV30 and TRBJ2-7; tentatively, D is TRBD2 (5 bases). Germline lookup yields CDR1 GTSNPN and CDR2 SVGIG (reference sequence). The CDR3 is 14 amino acids. The germline V and J ends were trimmed by 5 bases and 3 bases, with 17 bases remaining between them. CDR3 sequence reads: CAWRTVNPGYEQYF. The CDR3 bases are TGTGCCTGGCGGACTGTTAACCCGGGCTACGAGCAGTACTTC.

This chain connects TRBV5-1 to TRBJ2-3; 7 bases agree with TRBD2. V lost 0 bases and J lost 2; bases outside the gene matches: 6. The CDR3 has 16 residues. Germline V gene sequence: CDR1 SGHRS, CDR2 YFSETQ. This chain's CDR3 is CASSLAPGRATDTQYF. For the CDR3, the DNA is TGCGCCAGCAGCTTGGCACCGGGGAGGGCCACAGATACGCAGTATTTT.